This entry lists 3 T cell receptor beta chains sequenced from one sample in a study of OX40 agonist ivuxolimab in advanced cancers. The data were produced by immunoSEQ multiplex PCR, yet TCRdb's version contains in-frame clones alone and is incomplete. The sample lists 50,000 to 65,000 clones, 80% to 90% occurring once. Source: CD4+ or CD8+ T cells sorted from blood, taken in a trial of the OX40 agonist ivuxolimab. The receptors here all came from an adult with an advanced solid tumor such as melanoma, head and neck, liver or kidney cancer.

The chain has TRBV9 and TRBJ1-3, with 8 bases fitting TRBD1. V shed 3 bases and J 0 bases; nucleotides not matched to a gene: 8. The germline CDR1 and CDR2 sequences are SGDLS and YYNGEE. There are 17 residues in the CDR3. The CDR3 loop is CASSAGTGDISGNTIYF. The CDR3, as DNA: TGTGCCAGCAGCGCGGGGACAGGCGACATCTCTGGAAACACCATATATTTT.

The chain employs TRBV7-2 and TRBJ2-3; no clear D gene. This CDR3 spans 14 amino acids. With 2 bases removed from V and 2 bases from J, the gap between germline ends came to 8 bases. Germline CDR1 is SGHTA and CDR2 is FQGNSA. The CDR3 is CASSLRGPTDTQYF. DNA for the CDR3: TGTGCCAGCAGCTTAAGAGGACCCACAGATACGCAGTATTTT.

This clone was seen a single time. This rearrangement joins TRBV18 to TRBJ2-5; 7 nucleotides agree with TRBD2. In germline, CDR1 is KGHSH, CDR2 LQKENI. The CDR3 is 17 amino acids. V trimming: 4 bases; J trimming: 4 bases; junction bases outside the gene matches: 15. CDR3 DNA: TGTGCCAGCTCACACGCCGGCGGGAGAGGGTTGGGAGAGACCCAGTACTTC. It specifies CASSHAGGRGLGETQYF.